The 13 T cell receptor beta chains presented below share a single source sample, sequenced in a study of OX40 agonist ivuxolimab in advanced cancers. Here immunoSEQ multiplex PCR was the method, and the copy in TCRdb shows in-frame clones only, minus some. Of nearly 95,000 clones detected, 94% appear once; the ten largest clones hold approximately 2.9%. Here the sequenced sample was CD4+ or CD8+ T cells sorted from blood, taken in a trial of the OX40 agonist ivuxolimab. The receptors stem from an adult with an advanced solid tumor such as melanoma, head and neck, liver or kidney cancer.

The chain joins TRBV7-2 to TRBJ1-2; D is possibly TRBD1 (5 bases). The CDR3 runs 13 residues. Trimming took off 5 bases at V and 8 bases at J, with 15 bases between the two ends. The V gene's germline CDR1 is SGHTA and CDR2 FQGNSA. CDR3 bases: TGTGCCAGCAGCCCTCTCAGAGGGGAGGGCTACACCTTC. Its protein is CASSPLRGEGYTF.

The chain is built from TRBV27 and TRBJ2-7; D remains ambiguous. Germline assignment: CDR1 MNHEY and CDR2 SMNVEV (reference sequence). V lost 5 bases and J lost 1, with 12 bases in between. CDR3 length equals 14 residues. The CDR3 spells CASSTRLNSYEQYF. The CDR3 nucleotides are TGTGCCAGCAGTACCCGACTGAATTCCTACGAGCAGTACTTC.

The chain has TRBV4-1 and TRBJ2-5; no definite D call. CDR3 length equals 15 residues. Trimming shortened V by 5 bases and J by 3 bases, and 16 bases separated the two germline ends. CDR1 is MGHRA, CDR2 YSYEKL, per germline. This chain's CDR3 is CASSWVAAEEETQYF. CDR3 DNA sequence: TGCGCCAGCAGCTGGGTGGCGGCCGAGGAAGAGACCCAGTACTTC.

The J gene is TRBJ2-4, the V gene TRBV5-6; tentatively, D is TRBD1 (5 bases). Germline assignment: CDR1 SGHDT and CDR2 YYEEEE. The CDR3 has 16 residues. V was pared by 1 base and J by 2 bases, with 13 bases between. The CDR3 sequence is CASSLSGHSTKNIQYF. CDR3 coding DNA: TGTGCCAGCAGCTTGTCAGGACATTCCACCAAAAACATTCAGTACTTC.

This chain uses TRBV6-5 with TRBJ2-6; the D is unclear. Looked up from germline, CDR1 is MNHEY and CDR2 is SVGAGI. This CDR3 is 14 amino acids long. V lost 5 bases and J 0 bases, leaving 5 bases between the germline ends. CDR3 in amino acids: CASSRVSGANVLTF. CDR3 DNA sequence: TGTGCCAGCAGTAGGGTCTCTGGGGCCAACGTCCTGACTTTC.

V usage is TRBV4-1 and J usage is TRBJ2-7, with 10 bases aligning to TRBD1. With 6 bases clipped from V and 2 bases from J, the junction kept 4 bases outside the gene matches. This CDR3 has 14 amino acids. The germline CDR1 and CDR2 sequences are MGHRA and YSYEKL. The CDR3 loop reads CASRGGQGAYEQYF. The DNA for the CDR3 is TGCGCCAGCAGGGGAGGACAGGGGGCCTACGAGCAGTACTTC.

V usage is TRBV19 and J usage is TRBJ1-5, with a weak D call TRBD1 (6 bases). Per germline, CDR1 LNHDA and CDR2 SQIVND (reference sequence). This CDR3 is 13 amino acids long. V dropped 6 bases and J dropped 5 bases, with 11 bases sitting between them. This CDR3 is CASRPQGDQPQHF. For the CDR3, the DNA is TGTGCCAGTAGGCCACAGGGTGATCAGCCCCAGCATTTT.

As DNA, the CDR3 is TGTGCCAGCAGCTCCGACGACAAGGGACCCATATACGAGCAGTACTTC. Its translation: CASSSDDKGPIYEQYF. J is TRBJ2-7 and V is TRBV7-9; D might be TRBD1 or TRBD2, each matching 5 bases. The CDR3 runs to 16 residues. The V end was cut by 4 bases, the J end by 4 bases, with 20 bases between. CDR1 is SEHNR, CDR2 FQNEAQ, per germline (reference sequence).

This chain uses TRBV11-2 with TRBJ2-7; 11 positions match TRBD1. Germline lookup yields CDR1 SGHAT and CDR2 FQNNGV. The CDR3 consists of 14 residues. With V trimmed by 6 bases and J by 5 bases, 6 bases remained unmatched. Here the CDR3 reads CASRQPGQGDEQYF. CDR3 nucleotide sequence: TGTGCCAGCAGACAGCCGGGACAGGGGGACGAGCAGTACTTC. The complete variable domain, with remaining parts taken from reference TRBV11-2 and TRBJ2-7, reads EAGVAQSPRYKIIEKRQSVAFWCNPISGHATLYWYQQILGQGPKLLIQFQNNGVVDDSQLPKDRFSAERLKGVDSTLKIQPAKLEDSAVYLCASRQPGQGDEQYFGPGTRLTVT.

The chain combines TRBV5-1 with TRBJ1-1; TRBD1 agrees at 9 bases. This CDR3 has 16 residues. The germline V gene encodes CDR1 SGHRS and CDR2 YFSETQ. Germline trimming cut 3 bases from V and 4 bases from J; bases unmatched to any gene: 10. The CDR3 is CASSWTEQGAGTEAFF. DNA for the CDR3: TGCGCCAGCAGCTGGACAGAACAGGGGGCGGGCACTGAAGCTTTCTTT.

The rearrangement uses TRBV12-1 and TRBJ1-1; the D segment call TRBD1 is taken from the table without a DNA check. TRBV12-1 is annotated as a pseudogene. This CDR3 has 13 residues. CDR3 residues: CASTWTGDTEAFF. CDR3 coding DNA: TGTGCCAGCACCTGGACAGGGGACACTGAAGCTTTCTTT.

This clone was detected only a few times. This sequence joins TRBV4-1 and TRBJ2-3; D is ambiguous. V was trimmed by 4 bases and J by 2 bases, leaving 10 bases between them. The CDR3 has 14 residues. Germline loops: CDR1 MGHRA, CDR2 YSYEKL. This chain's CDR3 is CASSLWGITDTQYF. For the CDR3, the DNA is TGCGCCAGCAGCCTCTGGGGTATCACAGATACGCAGTATTTT.

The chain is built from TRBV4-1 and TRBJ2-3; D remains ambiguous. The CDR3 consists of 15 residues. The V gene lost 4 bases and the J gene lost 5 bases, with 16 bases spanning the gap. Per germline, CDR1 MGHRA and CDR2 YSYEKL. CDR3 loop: CASSPLDTSEDTQYF. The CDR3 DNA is TGCGCCAGCAGCCCCCTAGACACTTCAGAAGATACGCAGTATTTT.